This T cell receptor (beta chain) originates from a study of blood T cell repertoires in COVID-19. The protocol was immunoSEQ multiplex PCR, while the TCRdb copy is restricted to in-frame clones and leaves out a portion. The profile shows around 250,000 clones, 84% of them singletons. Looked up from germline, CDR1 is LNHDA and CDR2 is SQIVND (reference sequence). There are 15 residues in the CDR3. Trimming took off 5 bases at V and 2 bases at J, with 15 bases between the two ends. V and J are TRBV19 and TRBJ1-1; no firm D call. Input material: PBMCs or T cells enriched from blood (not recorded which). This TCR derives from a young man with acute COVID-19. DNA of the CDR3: TGTGCCAGTAGTGTACACCTTCGATCAAACACTGAAGCTTTCTTT. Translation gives CASSVHLRSNTEAFF.